The entry below describes one TCR beta chain. Its antigen remains unknown. Other DNA sequences in the sample encode the same CDR3. This entry comes from a study of shared clonotypes between healthy human individuals. Trimming took 0 bases from V and 4 from J, leaving 3 bases between them. Germline CDR1 GTSNPN, CDR2 SVGIG (reference sequence). The CDR3 has 11 amino acids. Approximately 220 ng DNA, tens of thousands of T cell genomes, went into each sorted-subset replicate PCR. Repertoires were generated with immunoSEQ multiplex PCR, while TCRdb's copy carries only in-frame clones and drops some. Among a few million clones listed, 90% to 96% were seen once. General study findings and limits: Clonotype sharing among the donors was expected to vary with sequencing depth. Inspection by rarefaction showed sorted-subset sequencing to be incomplete despite large depth.

The sample consisted of naive CD4+ T cells sorted from blood. Subset described: CD45RA+ positively selected. This sequence was found in a man aged 18 to 29 in good health. V usage is TRBV30 and J usage is TRBJ1-1; D not resolved. This CDR3 reads CAWSVSTEAFF. The CDR3 DNA sequence: TGTGCCTGGAGTGTATCCACTGAAGCTTTCTTT.